This T cell receptor (beta chain) derives from a study of shared clonotypes between healthy human individuals. General study points: Represented genetic and exposure-history diversity was restricted by having few donors.

The germline V gene has CDR1 SGHAT and CDR2 FQNNGV. V lost 3 bases and J lost 0; bases outside the gene matches: 3. This CDR3 has 15 residues. TCRdb keeps only in-frame clones here, not all; method: immunoSEQ multiplex PCR. Here the sample spans around 1.9 million clones, approximately 94% being singletons. Of note for this clone: Its antigen remains unidentified.

Positively selected for CCR7, the CD45RO-negative cells used as naive CD8 cells excluded terminally differentiated effector memory CD45RA+ cells. Sequences were obtained from naive CD8+ T cells from PBMCs. This TCR was recovered from a man aged 18 to 29 in good health. Some clones in this sample may be carry-over from other donors' samples. V gene TRBV11-2 combines with J gene TRBJ2-3; 7 bases are shared with TRBD2. This chain's CDR3 is CASSLGSGSTDTQYF. The CDR3 DNA follows: TGTGCCAGCAGCTTGGGTAGCGGGAGCACAGATACGCAGTATTTT.